This T cell receptor (beta chain) was identified in a study of cytomegalovirus exposure and HLA in healthy donors. This CDR3 has 15 amino acids. V lost 5 bases to trimming and J lost 2 bases, with 15 bases between them. Looked up from germline, CDR1 is SEHNR and CDR2 is FQNEAQ (reference sequence). This clone has just a few counts. PCR used 60 Vbeta primers and 13 Jbeta primers. This table comes from immunoSEQ multiplex PCR, and its TCRdb copy is limited to in-frame clones, with some not included. Counted here are roughly 110,000 clones, roughly 82% occurring once; the ten biggest clones make up 2.5% to 3%.

The chain couples TRBV7-9 to TRBJ2-5; no reliable D call. The receptor comes from a male donor in good health and CMV-seropositive. Sequencing used PBMCs. CDR3 region: CASSGLYGGQETQYF. CDR3 nucleotides: TGTGCCAGCAGCGGCCTGTACGGCGGTCAAGAGACCCAGTACTTC. Full variable domain (missing parts from reference TRBV7-9 and TRBJ2-5): DTGVSQNPRHKITKRGQNVTFRCDPISEHNRLYWYRQTLGQGPEFLTYFQNEAQLEKSRLLSDRFSAERPKGSFSTLEIQRTEQGDSAMYLCASSGLYGGQETQYFGPGTRLLVL.